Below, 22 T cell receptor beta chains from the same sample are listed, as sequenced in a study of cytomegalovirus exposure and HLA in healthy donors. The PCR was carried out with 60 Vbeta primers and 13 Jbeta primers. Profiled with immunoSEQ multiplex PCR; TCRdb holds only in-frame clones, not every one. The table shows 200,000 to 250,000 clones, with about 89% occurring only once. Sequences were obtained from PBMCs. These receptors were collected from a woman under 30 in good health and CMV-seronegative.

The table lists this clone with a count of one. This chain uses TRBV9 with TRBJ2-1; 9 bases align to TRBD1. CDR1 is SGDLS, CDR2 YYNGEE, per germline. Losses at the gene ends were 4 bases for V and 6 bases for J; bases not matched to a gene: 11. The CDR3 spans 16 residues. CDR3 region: CASSSTGTGPINEQFF. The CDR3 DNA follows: TGTGCCAGCAGCTCTACCGGGACAGGGCCCATCAATGAGCAGTTCTTC.

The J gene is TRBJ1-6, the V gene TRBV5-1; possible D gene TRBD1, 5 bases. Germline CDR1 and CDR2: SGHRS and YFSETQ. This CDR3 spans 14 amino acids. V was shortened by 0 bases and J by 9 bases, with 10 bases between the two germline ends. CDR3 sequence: CASSLVQGTSPLHF. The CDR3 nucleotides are TGCGCCAGCAGCTTGGTCCAGGGTACTTCACCCCTCCACTTT.

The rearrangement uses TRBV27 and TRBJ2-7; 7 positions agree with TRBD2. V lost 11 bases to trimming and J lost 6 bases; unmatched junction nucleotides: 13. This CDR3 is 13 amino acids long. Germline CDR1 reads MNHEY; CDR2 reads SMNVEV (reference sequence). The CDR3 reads CAARAGSPGEQYF. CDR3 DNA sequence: TGTGCCGCCCGAGCGGGGTCCCCAGGCGAGCAGTACTTC.

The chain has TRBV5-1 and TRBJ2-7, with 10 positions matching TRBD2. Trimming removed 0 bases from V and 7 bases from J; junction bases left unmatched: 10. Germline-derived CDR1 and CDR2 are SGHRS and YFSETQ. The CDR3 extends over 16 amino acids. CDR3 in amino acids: CASSLGGLAGVEEQYF. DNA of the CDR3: TGCGCCAGCAGCTTGGGGGGGCTAGCGGGAGTAGAGGAGCAGTACTTC.

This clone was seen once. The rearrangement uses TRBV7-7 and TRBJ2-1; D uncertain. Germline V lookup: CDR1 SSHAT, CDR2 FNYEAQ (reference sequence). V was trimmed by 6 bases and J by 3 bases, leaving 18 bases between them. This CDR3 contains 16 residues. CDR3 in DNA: TGTGCCAGCAGTCTCACGGCTCGTCCAGGCTACAATGAGCAGTTCTTC. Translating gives CASSLTARPGYNEQFF. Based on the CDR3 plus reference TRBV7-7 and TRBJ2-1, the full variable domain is GAGVSQSPRYKVTKRGQDVTLRCDPISSHATLYWYQQALGQGPEFLTYFNYEAQPDKSGLPSDRFSAERPEGSISTLTIQRTEQRDSAMYRCASSLTARPGYNEQFFGPGTRLTVL.

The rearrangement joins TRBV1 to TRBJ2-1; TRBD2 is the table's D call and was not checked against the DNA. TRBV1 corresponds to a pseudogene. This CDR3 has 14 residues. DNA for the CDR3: TGCACCAGCAGCCAAGCGCCGACTACGTGTGAGCAGTTCTTC. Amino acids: CTSSQAPTTCEQFF.

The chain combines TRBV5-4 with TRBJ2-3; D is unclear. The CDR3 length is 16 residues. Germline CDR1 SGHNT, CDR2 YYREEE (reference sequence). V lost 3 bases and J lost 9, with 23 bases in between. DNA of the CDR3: TGTGCCAGCAGCTCCGCGTCGGCTACCCGCAAGAGGACGCAGTATTTT. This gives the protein CASSSASATRKRTQYF. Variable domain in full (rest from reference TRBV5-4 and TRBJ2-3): ETGVTQSPTHLIKTRGQQVTLRCSSQSGHNTVSWYQQALGQGPQFIFQYYREEENGRGNFPPRFSGLQFPNYSSELNVNALELDDSALYLCASSSASATRKRTQYFGPGTRLTVL.

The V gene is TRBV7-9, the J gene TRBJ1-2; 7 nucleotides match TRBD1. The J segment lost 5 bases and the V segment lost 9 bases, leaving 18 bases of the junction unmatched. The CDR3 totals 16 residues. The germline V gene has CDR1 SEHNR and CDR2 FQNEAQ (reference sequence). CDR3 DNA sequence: TGTGCCAGTTTATCCTGGACAGGTTCAAGTTTGTATGGCTACACCTTC. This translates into CASLSWTGSSLYGYTF. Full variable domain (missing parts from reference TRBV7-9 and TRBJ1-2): DTGVSQNPRHKITKRGQNVTFRCDPISEHNRLYWYRQTLGQGPEFLTYFQNEAQLEKSRLLSDRFSAERPKGSFSTLEIQRTEQGDSAMYLCASLSWTGSSLYGYTFGSGTRLTVV.

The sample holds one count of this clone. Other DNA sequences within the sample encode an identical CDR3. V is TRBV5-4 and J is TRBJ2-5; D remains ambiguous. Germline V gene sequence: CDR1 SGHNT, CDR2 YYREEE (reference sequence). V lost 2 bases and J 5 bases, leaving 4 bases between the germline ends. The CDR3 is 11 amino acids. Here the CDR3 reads CASSFRETQYF. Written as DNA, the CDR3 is TGTGCCAGCAGCTTCAGGGAGACCCAGTACTTC. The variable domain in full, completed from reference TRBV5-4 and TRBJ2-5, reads ETGVTQSPTHLIKTRGQQVTLRCSSQSGHNTVSWYQQALGQGPQFIFQYYREEENGRGNFPPRFSGLQFPNYSSELNVNALELDDSALYLCASSFRETQYFGPGTRLLVL.

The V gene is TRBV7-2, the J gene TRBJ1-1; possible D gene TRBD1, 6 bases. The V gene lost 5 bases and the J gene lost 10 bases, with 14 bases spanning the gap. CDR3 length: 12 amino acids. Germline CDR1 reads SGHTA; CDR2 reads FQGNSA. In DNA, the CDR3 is TGTGCCAGCAGCCCTGACGGGACAAGAGCTTTCTTT. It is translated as CASSPDGTRAFF.

The CDR3 spells CASSVGGFTTQETQYF. The CDR3 region has the DNA TGTGCCAGCAGCGTAGGAGGCTTCACCACCCAAGAGACCCAGTACTTC. The rearrangement uses TRBV9 and TRBJ2-5; D is undetermined. The CDR3 spans 16 residues. Germline V gene lookup returns CDR1 SGDLS and CDR2 YYNGEE. Between the trimmed V and J ends, which lost 0 bases and 1 base, there was a span of 13 bases.

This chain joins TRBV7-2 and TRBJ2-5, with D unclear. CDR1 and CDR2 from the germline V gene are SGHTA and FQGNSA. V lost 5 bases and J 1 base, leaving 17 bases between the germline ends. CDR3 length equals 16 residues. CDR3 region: CASSPQSLGPQETQYF. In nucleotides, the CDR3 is TGTGCCAGCAGCCCCCAGAGTTTGGGCCCCCAAGAGACCCAGTACTTC.

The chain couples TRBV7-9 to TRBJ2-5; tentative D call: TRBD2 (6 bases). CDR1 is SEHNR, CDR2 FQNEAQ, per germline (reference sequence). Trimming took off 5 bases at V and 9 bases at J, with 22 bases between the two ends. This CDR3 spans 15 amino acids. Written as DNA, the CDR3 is TGTGCCAGCAGCCCCTTTCAGGAAGGGTGGGGGGCCCAGTACTTC. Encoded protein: CASSPFQEGWGAQYF.

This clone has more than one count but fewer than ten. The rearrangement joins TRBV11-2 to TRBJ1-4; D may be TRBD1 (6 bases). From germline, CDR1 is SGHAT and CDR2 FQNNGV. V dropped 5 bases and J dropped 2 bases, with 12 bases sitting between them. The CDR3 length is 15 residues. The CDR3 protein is CASSPGTLTNEKLFF. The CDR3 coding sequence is TGTGCCAGCAGCCCGGGGACACTTACTAATGAAAAACTGTTTTTT.

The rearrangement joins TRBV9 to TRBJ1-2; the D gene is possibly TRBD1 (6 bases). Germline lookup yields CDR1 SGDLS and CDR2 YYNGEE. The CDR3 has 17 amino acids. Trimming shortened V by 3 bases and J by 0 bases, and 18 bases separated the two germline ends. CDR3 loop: CASSEGGRVSPNYGYTF. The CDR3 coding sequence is TGTGCCAGCAGCGAGGGGGGGAGGGTTAGCCCTAACTATGGCTACACCTTC.

CDR3 nucleotide sequence: TGTGCCAGCAGCCAAGATCCGGGACAAAGGGGAACCCACGAGCAGTACTTC. This codes for CASSQDPGQRGTHEQYF. This chain connects TRBV4-2 to TRBJ2-5, with a tentative D call TRBD1 (6 bases). The J call is in doubt because the DNA end fits TRBJ2-7 better. The CDR3 sequence is 17 residues long. Germline V gene lookup returns CDR1 LGHNA and CDR2 YNFKEQ.

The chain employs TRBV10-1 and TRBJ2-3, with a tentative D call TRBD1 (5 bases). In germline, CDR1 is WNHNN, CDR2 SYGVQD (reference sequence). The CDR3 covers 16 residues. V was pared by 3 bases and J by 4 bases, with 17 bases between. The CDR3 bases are TGCGCCAGCAGTGACTACGGACCTTTAGGGGCAGATACGCAGTATTTT. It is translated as CASSDYGPLGADTQYF.

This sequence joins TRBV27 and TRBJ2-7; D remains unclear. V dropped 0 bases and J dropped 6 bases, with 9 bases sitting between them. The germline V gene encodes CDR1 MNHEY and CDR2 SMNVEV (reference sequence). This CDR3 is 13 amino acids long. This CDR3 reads CASSLSRAPEQYF. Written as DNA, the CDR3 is TGTGCCAGCAGTTTATCTCGCGCTCCCGAGCAGTACTTC.

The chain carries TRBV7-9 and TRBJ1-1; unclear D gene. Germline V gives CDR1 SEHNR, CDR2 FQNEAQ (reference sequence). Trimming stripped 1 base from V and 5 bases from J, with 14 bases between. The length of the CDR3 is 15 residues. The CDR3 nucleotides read TGTGCCAGCAGCTTAGATGGTCCCCAGTGGACTGAAGCTTTCTTT. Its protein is CASSLDGPQWTEAFF. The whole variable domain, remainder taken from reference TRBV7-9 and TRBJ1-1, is DTGVSQNPRHKITKRGQNVTFRCDPISEHNRLYWYRQTLGQGPEFLTYFQNEAQLEKSRLLSDRFSAERPKGSFSTLEIQRTEQGDSAMYLCASSLDGPQWTEAFFGQGTRLTVV.

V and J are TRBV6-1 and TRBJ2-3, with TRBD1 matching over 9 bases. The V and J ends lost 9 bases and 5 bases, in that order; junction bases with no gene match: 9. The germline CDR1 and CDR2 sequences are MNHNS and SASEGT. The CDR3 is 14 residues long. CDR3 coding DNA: TGTGCCAGTGAACAGGGGGCGTTGGGAGATACGCAGTATTTT. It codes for CASEQGALGDTQYF.

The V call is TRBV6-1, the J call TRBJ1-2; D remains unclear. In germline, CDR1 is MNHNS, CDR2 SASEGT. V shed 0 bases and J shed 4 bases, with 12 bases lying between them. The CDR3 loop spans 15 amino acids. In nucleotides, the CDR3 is TGTGCCAGCAGTGAAGCCCCGGGTTCTGCCTATGGCTACACCTTC. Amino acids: CASSEAPGSAYGYTF.

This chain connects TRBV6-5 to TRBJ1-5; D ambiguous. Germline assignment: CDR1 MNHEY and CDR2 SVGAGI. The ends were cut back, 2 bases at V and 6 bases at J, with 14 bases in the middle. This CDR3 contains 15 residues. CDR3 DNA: TGTGCCAGCAGTTACATCAGTGGGGAGAGTCAGCCCCAGCATTTT. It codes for CASSYISGESQPQHF.